The entry below gives a single T cell receptor (beta chain) sequence along with its context. These data are taken from a study of blood T cell repertoires in COVID-19. Background on the study: Acute and convalescent COVID-19 specimens originated in the United States, Italy and Spain. From T cells, B-cell-depleted T cells, or PBMCs came the material, which was cDNA or gDNA.

CDR1 is SGHTA, CDR2 FQGTGA, per germline. The V and J ends lost 5 bases and 1 base respectively, with 14 bases between them. This CDR3 comprises 15 residues. Under the authors' procedure: Cell counts per sample came from amplifying reference gene primers. The data were produced by immunoSEQ multiplex PCR, yet TCRdb's version contains in-frame clones alone and is incomplete. That table supplies the V and J calls and clone size; D and trimming were determined from the DNA. The repertoire holds 150,000 or so clones, with over 90% as singletons. Sequencing was done on a sample of peripheral blood. This receptor was obtained from an older woman with COVID-19, enrolled during active disease. The chain carries TRBV7-3 and TRBJ2-5, with a possible D match to TRBD1 (6 bases). CDR3 protein: CASSIFGGPQETQYF. CDR3 nucleotide sequence: TGTGCCAGCAGCATATTTGGGGGCCCCCAAGAGACCCAGTACTTC. Supplemented by reference TRBV7-3 and TRBJ2-5, the full variable domain reads GAGVSQTPSNKVTEKGKYVELRCDPISGHTALYWYRQSLGQGPEFLIYFQGTGAADDSGLPNDRFFAVRPEGSVSTLKIQRTERGDSAVYLCASSIFGGPQETQYFGPGTRLLVL.